This TCR beta chain was retrieved from a study of control samples from healthy donors and cancer patients. The germline CDR1 and CDR2 sequences are SGHNT and YENEEA. The CDR3 runs to 12 residues. The germline V and J ends were trimmed by 0 bases and 5 bases, with 5 bases remaining between them. Here immunoSEQ multiplex PCR was the method, and the copy in TCRdb shows in-frame clones only, minus some. This table holds approximately 130,000 clones, about nine tenths found once. The V gene is TRBV11-3, the J gene TRBJ2-7; no firm D call. This TCR was sampled from a man in his forties in good health. Sequencing used blood. This CDR3 is CASSLDSNEQYF. The CDR3 nucleotides are TGTGCCAGCAGCTTAGATTCTAACGAGCAGTACTTC.